Below, 3 T cell receptor beta chains from the same sample are listed, as sequenced in a study of T cells after posttransplantation cyclophosphamide. Data came from immunoSEQ multiplex PCR; TCRdb stores just in-frame clones and leaves some out. Listed for the sample are 45,000 to 55,000 clones, none seen a single time. Input material: PBMCs. These receptors were taken from a man aged 40-55 years in good health, CMV-negative, and a related stem cell transplant donor.

Many counts were recorded for this clone. The chain employs TRBV28 and TRBJ1-1, with 12 bases aligning to TRBD1. Per the germline V gene, CDR1 is MDHEN and CDR2 is SYDVKM. The CDR3 contains 17 residues. V lost 7 bases, J lost 4 bases, and 13 bases stayed unmatched. As DNA, the CDR3 is TGTGCCAGCACCCGGACGGGACAGGGGGCTCGGGGCACTGAAGCTTTCTTT. It translates to CASTRTGQGARGTEAFF.

There are many counts of this clone. The V and J genes are TRBV18 and TRBJ1-2; a weak D match, TRBD1 (5 bases). CDR3 length equals 13 residues. Germline CDR1 reads KGHSH; CDR2 reads LQKENI. The V and J ends lost 3 bases and 8 bases respectively, with 13 bases between them. The CDR3 region is CASSPGEGRGYTF. For the CDR3, the DNA is TGTGCCAGCTCACCCGGGGAGGGACGCGGCTACACCTTC.

The chain joins TRBV28 to TRBJ2-5; a weak D match, TRBD2 (7 bases). The assigned J gene may be wrong: the sequence end matches TRBJ2-7 better. CDR1 MDHEN and CDR2 SYDVKM come from the germline V gene. The CDR3 runs to 13 residues. Here the CDR3 DNA reads TGTGCCAGCAGTAAAGGGGGGGGGTACGAGCAGTACTTC. Amino acids: CASSKGGGYEQYF.